The TCR beta chain under discussion was sequenced for a study of shared clonotypes between healthy human individuals (TCRdb year 2020). General notes on the study: The cohort included a few men and a couple of women between 18 and 49 years of age. For each donor, CD4 naive and CD4 memory were each given three plates, CD8 naive was given two plates, and CD8 memory was given one plate. Blood TCR repertoires of four to six healthy adults were deeply sequenced to estimate repertoire size and the extent of clonotype sharing between individuals. Different laboratories and diverse techniques were used to prepare libraries and sequence TCR repertoires, to increase sequencing depth and limit assay-specific biases. Per donor, leukapheresis produced somewhere between about 0.94 and 9.5 billion PBMCs. Study-level results and caveats: Across a handful of donors, approximately 4.9% of naive CD4, roughly 3.5% of naive CD8, about 2.3% of memory CD4, and about 0.4% of memory CD8 clonotypes were shared. Pairwise subsampling led to the expectation that sequencing depth would affect the degree of clonotype sharing among donors. Larger estimated clonotype richness was generally found for naive subsets than for memory subsets. Sampling was restricted to blood, and TCR repertoires in tissues likely differ from the TCR repertoires found in blood. Higher generation probabilities were observed for clonotypes shared by all four sorted-subset donors than for non-shared clonotypes. Even with the large sequencing depth, rarefaction of the sorted-subset datasets indicated that sequencing was incomplete. Because the study included only a small number of donors, the genetic and exposure-history diversity represented was limited.

A word on this clone: Its antigen specificity is not known. Per-base quality was not reported, and no clone a single base away is much larger than it.

TCR CDR3 regions were amplified from genomic DNA by multiplex PCR using the deep immunoSEQ assay. For each cell subset, the extracted genomic DNA was distributed evenly across all wells of several immunoSEQ 96-well plates, and each plate served as one replicate. Each replicate PCR for sorted subsets received around 200 ng genomic DNA, equal to 28,000 or so T cell genomes. The purified libraries were quantified using a Qubit 3.0 fluorometer, sized with a Bioanalyzer 2100, and then quantified again using the KAPA Library Quantification kit. Every immunoSEQ 96-well plate was sequenced on a dedicated single-read 150-cycle Illumina NextSeq 550 flow cell. As for the original processing: Because only junctional sequences without quality scores were contained in the immunoSEQ output, filtering matching that applied to full-length reads could not be performed. Sequences were annotated with PyIR, a Python wrapper for IgBLAST v1.9, using IMGT germline references to assign V/J genes and CDR3. Reads were removed for weak V/J assignments (E-value above 1e-6), missing CDR3, stop codons, out-of-frame junctions, or ambiguous translated residues. V3J clonotypes were defined by identical inferred V gene, J gene, and CDR3 amino acid sequence. To compute the percentage overlap between repertoires, the number of shared unique clonotypes was divided by the size of the smaller repertoire. Richness of each repertoire was evaluated using RTK rarefaction, the Chao1 estimator, and Recon v2.1 estimates of unobserved clonotypes. For all TCRbeta clonotypes obtained by the gDNA method from several donors, generation probabilities were computed with OLGA. Not all clones reach the TCRdb copy of this immuneACCESS table, which keeps in-frame sequences only. Checked studies attribute under half of the gap to unresolved V genes and leave the rest unexplained. The V and J calls and the clone size are those of that table, but D and trimming were determined from the DNA. Counted in this sample were about a million clones; roughly 72% of them appeared once. The ten top clones hold around 1.4% of the sample.

V gives up 2 bases and J gives up 8 bases, and the segment between their germline ends measures 7 bases. The CDR3 measures 12 amino acids from cysteine to phenylalanine. Only the CDR3 region is kept as DNA, spanning 36 bases read in frame from base 1. CDR1 and CDR2 are drawn from the germline V gene (reference sequence): MNHNY, SVGAGI. The donors were healthy, HIV-negative adults with no recently reported acute infections or vaccinations. Every donor was a Caucasian adult residing in Nashville, Tennessee, USA. CD4+ T cells were enriched by magnetic negative selection, after which naive cells were positively selected on CD45RA and the negative fraction was taken as the memory subset. Blood was obtained by leukapheresis, after which PBMCs were separated by Ficoll-Histopaque density gradient centrifugation and cryopreserved in liquid nitrogen vapor phase. Analytical flow cytometry was used to check the purity and quantity of each magnetically sorted T cell population. Each sorted fraction had its genomic DNA isolated and then quantified by UV absorbance on a Nanodrop 2000c.

The clonotype originates from a man aged 18 to 30 in good health. What was sequenced was memory CD4+ T cells sorted from blood. The sample's cell subset or site label, in plain terms: CD45RA-negative fraction. Here the chain combines TRBV6-6 and TRBJ2-4; the D gene is perhaps TRBD1, from 5 matching bases. CDR3 protein: CASSYRRDIQYF. The sequence in DNA is TGTGCCAGCAGTTACCGCAGGGACATTCAGTACTTC.